The next 4 T cell receptor beta chains were all read from a single sample in a study of cytomegalovirus exposure and HLA in healthy donors. PCR was performed using 60 Vbeta and 13 Jbeta primers. The table came from immunoSEQ multiplex PCR; TCRdb's copy has only in-frame clones and leaves some out. The repertoire includes roughly 130,000 clones, 75% to 85% of them detected once, and more than 1.5% sits in the top ten. Sequenced input: PBMCs. Receptor source: a man aged 18 to 30 in good health and CMV-seronegative.

V is TRBV27 and J is TRBJ2-3; the D gene is possibly TRBD1 (6 bases). V lost 7 bases, J lost 2 bases, and 16 bases lay in between. Germline CDR1 and CDR2: MNHEY and SMNVEV (reference sequence). The CDR3 totals 15 residues. The chain's CDR3 is CASNPRDTFTDTQYF. CDR3 DNA: TGTGCCAGCAACCCTCGGGACACCTTCACAGATACGCAGTATTTT.

The chain couples TRBV30 to TRBJ1-4, with D tentatively TRBD1 (5 bases). The CDR3 totals 16 residues. V was clipped by 4 bases and J by 0 bases, with 15 bases between them. CDR1 is GTSNPN and CDR2 is SVGIG in the germline V gene (reference sequence). CDR3 coding DNA: TGTGCCTGGATCGCAGGGATCATTACAACTAATGAAAAACTGTTTTTT. Amino acids: CAWIAGIITTNEKLFF. The whole variable domain, filled in from reference TRBV30 and TRBJ1-4, reads SQTIHQWPATLVQPVGSPLSLECTVEGTSNPNLYWYRQAAGRGLQLLFYSVGIGQISSEVPQNLSASRPQDRQFILSSKKLLLSDSGFYLCAWIAGIITTNEKLFFGSGTQLSVL.

The chain employs TRBV9 and TRBJ2-7; TRBD2 agrees at 11 bases. The CDR3 loop spans 15 amino acids. Germline CDR1 reads SGDLS; CDR2 reads YYNGEE. J gave up 2 bases and V 4 bases, and 5 bases lay outside the gene matches. CDR3 amino acids: CASSPGTSGTYEQYF. The CDR3 DNA reads as TGTGCCAGCAGCCCAGGGACTAGCGGAACCTACGAGCAGTACTTC. The full variable domain, its missing parts supplied by reference TRBV9 and TRBJ2-7, is DSGVTQTPKHLITATGQRVTLRCSPRSGDLSVYWYQQSLDQGLQFLIQYYNGEERAKGNILERFSAQQFPDLHSELNLSSLELGDSALYFCASSPGTSGTYEQYFGPGTRLTVT.

This clone has only one observation. This rearrangement joins TRBV2 to TRBJ2-7; D unresolved. V was pared by 5 bases and J by 0 bases, with 5 bases between. Germline CDR1 SNHLY, CDR2 FYNNEI. The CDR3 extends over 12 amino acids. The CDR3: CASSWSSYEQYV. The CDR3 bases are TGTGCCAGCAGTTGGAGCTCCTACGAGCAGTACGTC.